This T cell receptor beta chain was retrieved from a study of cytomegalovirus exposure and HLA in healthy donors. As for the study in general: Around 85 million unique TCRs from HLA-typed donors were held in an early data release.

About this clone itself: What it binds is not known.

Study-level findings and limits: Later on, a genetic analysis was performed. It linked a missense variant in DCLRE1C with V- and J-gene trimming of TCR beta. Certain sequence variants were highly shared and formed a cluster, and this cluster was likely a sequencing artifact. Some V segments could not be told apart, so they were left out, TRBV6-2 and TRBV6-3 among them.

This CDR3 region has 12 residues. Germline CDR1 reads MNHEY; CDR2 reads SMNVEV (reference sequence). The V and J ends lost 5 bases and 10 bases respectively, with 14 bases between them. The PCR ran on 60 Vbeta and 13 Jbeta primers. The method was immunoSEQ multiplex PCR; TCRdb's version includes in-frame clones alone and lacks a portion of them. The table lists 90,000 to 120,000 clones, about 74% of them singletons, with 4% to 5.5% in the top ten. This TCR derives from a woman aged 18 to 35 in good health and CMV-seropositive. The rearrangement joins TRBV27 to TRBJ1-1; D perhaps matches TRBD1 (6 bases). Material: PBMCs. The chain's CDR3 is CASSALQGGAFF. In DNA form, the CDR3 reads TGTGCCAGCAGTGCCCTACAGGGCGGAGCTTTCTTT.